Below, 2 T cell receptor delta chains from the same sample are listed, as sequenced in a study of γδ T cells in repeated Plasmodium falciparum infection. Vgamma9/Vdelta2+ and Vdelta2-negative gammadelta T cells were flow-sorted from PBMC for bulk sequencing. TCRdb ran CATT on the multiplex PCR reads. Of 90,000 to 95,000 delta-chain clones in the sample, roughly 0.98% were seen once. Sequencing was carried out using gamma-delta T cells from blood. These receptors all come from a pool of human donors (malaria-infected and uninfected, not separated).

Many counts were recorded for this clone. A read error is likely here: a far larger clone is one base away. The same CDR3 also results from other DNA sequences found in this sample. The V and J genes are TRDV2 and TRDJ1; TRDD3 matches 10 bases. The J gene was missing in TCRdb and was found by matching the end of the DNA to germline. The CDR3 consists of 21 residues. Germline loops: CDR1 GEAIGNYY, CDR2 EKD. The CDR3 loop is CACDTVSPPTVLGDHTDKLIF. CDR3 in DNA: TGTGCCTGCGACACCGTCTCACCTCCGACCGTACTGGGGGATCACACCGATAAACTCATCTTT.

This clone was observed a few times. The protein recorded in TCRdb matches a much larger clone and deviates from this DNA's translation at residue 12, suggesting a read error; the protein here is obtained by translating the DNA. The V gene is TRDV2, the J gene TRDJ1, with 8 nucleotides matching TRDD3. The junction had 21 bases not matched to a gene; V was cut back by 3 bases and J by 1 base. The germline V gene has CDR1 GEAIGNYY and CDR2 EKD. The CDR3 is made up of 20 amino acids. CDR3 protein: CACDPVPGDTPSELTDKLIF. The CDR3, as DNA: TGTGCCTGTGACCCCGTTCCCGGGGATACCCCAAGTGAACTCACCGATAAACTCATCTTT.